Below, 26 T cell receptor beta chains from the same sample are listed, as sequenced in a study of blood T cell repertoires in COVID-19. Produced via immunoSEQ multiplex PCR; TCRdb's table is partial and in-frame only. The table lists tens of thousands of clones, about 92% of them singletons, with approximately 2% in the top ten. Sample: peripheral blood. All receptors come from a man in his fifties or sixties with acute or convalescent COVID-19.

The rearrangement joins TRBV7-9 to TRBJ2-3; D is unresolved. There are 12 residues in the CDR3. V was clipped by 5 bases and J by 3 bases, with 6 bases between them. The germline V gene has CDR1 SEHNR and CDR2 FQNEAQ (reference sequence). The CDR3 reads CASSRSTDTQYF. In nucleotides, the CDR3 is TGTGCCAGCAGCCGGAGTACAGATACGCAGTATTTT.

The chain carries TRBV11-2 and TRBJ1-5; 8 bases match TRBD1. The CDR3 covers 15 residues. Germline CDR1 SGHAT, CDR2 FQNNGV. V lost 2 bases and J lost 7; bases outside the gene matches: 7. In DNA, the CDR3 is TGTGCCAGCAGCTTAACCGGGACAGGATCGCAGCCCCAGCATTTT. Translated, it gives CASSLTGTGSQPQHF.

V and J are TRBV19 and TRBJ2-7; D gene unclear. CDR1 and CDR2 (germline): LNHDA, SQIVND (reference sequence). Trimming left V 9 bases short and J 0 bases short, with 6 bases between. This CDR3 has 11 residues. Written as DNA, the CDR3 is TGTGCCAGCCTTAGCTCCTACGAGCAGTACTTC. This codes for CASLSSYEQYF.

This chain connects TRBV27 to TRBJ1-2; D might be TRBD1 (6 bases). The germline gives CDR1 MNHEY, CDR2 SMNVEV (reference sequence). The CDR3 is made up of 15 amino acids. V lost 4 bases and J 3 bases, leaving 15 bases between the germline ends. CDR3 loop: CASSSDRRFHYGYTF. The CDR3 bases are TGTGCCAGCAGTTCTGACAGGAGATTTCACTATGGCTACACCTTC.

V and J are TRBV29-1 and TRBJ1-1; D possibly corresponds to TRBD1 (5 bases). Germline assignment: CDR1 SQVTM and CDR2 ANQGSEA. CDR3 length: 11 residues. Deletions cut 3 bases from V and 5 bases from J, with 7 bases between. The CDR3 sequence is CSVDPGTEAFF. CDR3 DNA: TGCAGCGTTGACCCAGGGACTGAAGCTTTCTTT.

This chain joins TRBV7-6 and TRBJ2-7; the D gene is possibly TRBD2 (6 bases). Between the trimmed V and J ends, which lost 1 base and 7 bases, there was a span of 11 bases. CDR1 and CDR2 from the germline V gene are SGHVS and FNYEAQ. CDR3 length: 13 amino acids. Here the CDR3 reads CASSLEREREQYF. The CDR3 nucleotides read TGTGCCAGCAGCTTAGAACGGGAGAGGGAGCAGTACTTC.

The rearrangement joins TRBV5-6 to TRBJ2-1; D is undetermined. CDR3 length equals 14 residues. The ends were cut back, 0 bases at V and 7 bases at J, with 11 bases in the middle. CDR1 and CDR2 from the germline V gene are SGHDT and YYEEEE. CDR3 sequence reads: CASSLAIEPNEQFF. CDR3 in DNA: TGTGCCAGCAGCTTGGCCATAGAGCCGAATGAGCAGTTCTTC.

This rearrangement joins TRBV6-5 to TRBJ1-2; D perhaps matches TRBD1 (6 bases). The CDR3 is 12 residues long. Germline CDR1 and CDR2: MNHEY and SVGAGI. The germline V and J ends were trimmed by 7 bases and 5 bases, with 11 bases remaining between them. The CDR3 here is CASNTGSYGYTF. The CDR3 DNA is TGTGCCAGCAACACAGGGTCGTATGGCTACACCTTC.

This chain connects TRBV28 to TRBJ2-1, with 9 nucleotides matching TRBD2. V was clipped by 2 bases and J by 9 bases; unmatched bases: 8. Germline CDR1 and CDR2: MDHEN and SYDVKM. The CDR3 length is 15 residues. This CDR3 is CASSLGAGGVSEQFF. For the CDR3, the DNA is TGTGCCAGCAGTTTAGGAGCGGGAGGAGTGAGTGAGCAGTTCTTC.

The chain is built from TRBV6-5 and TRBJ1-6, with 9 bases identical to TRBD1. The CDR3 spans 16 residues. Unmatched junction bases numbered 7, after V lost 0 bases and J lost 10 bases. The germline V gene has CDR1 MNHEY and CDR2 SVGAGI. CDR3 nucleotide sequence: TGTGCCAGCAGTTACTCTGCAAGACAGGGGGACTCACCCCTCCACTTT. Translating gives CASSYSARQGDSPLHF.

The chain combines TRBV15 with TRBJ2-1, with D perhaps matching TRBD2 (5 bases). CDR1 LNHNV and CDR2 YYDKDF come from the germline V gene (reference sequence). The CDR3 contains 17 residues. The germline V and J ends were trimmed by 0 bases and 3 bases, with 15 bases remaining between them. The CDR3 here is CATSRDLAGVGYNEQFF. The CDR3 DNA reads as TGTGCCACCAGCAGAGATCTTGCCGGGGTAGGCTACAATGAGCAGTTCTTC.

The rearrangement links TRBV5-1 to TRBJ1-1, with unresolved D. V was shortened by 1 base and J by 4 bases, with 11 bases between the two germline ends. The CDR3 has 14 amino acids. Germline values: CDR1 SGHRS, CDR2 YFSETQ. The CDR3 bases are TGCGCCAGCAGCTTGTTAGGCGGAACCACTGAAGCTTTCTTT. Translated: CASSLLGGTTEAFF.

This clone was recorded only once. V gene TRBV24-1 combines with J gene TRBJ2-1, with TRBD2 matching 13 bases. Germline CDR1 reads KGHDR; CDR2 reads SFDVKD. This CDR3 comprises 16 residues. The V gene end was trimmed by 1 base and the J gene end by 5 bases; junction bases not matched to a gene: 1. DNA for the CDR3: TGTGCCACCAGTGATTTAGGACTAGCGGGGGACAATGAGCAGTTCTTC. Its translation: CATSDLGLAGDNEQFF.

The chain carries TRBV18 and TRBJ1-5; 10 nucleotides align to TRBD1. The CDR3 totals 14 residues. The ends lost 5 bases at V and 6 bases at J; junction bases unmatched: 4. Germline V CDR1 and CDR2: KGHSH, LQKENI. The CDR3 spells CASSADRGIQPQHF. CDR3 DNA sequence: TGTGCCAGCTCAGCGGACAGGGGGATTCAGCCCCAGCATTTT. Looking up the rest from reference TRBV18 and TRBJ1-5 gives the full variable domain: NAGVMQNPRHLVRRRGQEARLRCSPMKGHSHVYWYRQLPEEGLKFMVYLQKENIIDESGMPKERFSAEFPKEGPSILRIQQVVRGDSAAYFCASSADRGIQPQHFGDGTRLSIL.

The chain has TRBV6-4 and TRBJ2-1, with 10 bases aligning to TRBD2. From germline, CDR1 is MRHNA and CDR2 SNTAGT. The CDR3 is made up of 15 amino acids. V trimming: 3 bases; J trimming: 8 bases; junction bases outside the gene matches: 7. CDR3: CASSEESGGADEQFF. The CDR3 DNA reads as TGTGCCAGCAGTGAGGAAAGCGGGGGGGCGGATGAGCAGTTCTTC.

The chain recombines TRBV7-8 with TRBJ2-3; D possibly corresponds to TRBD1 (5 bases). CDR3 length equals 12 residues. Germline values: CDR1 SGHVS, CDR2 FQNEAQ. Trimming stripped 5 bases from V and 5 bases from J, with 8 bases between. The CDR3 spells CASSLRVDTQYF. The DNA of the CDR3 is TGTGCCAGCAGCCTCAGGGTAGATACGCAGTATTTT.

The CDR3 DNA is TGTGCCAGCAGTTACTCGGCCCGGGATGAAAAACTGTTTTTT. Protein: CASSYSARDEKLFF. This chain connects TRBV6-5 to TRBJ1-4; D remains unclear. The CDR3 is made up of 14 amino acids. V shed 0 bases and J shed 6 bases, with 8 bases lying between them. Germline V gene sequence: CDR1 MNHEY, CDR2 SVGAGI.

The chain employs TRBV14 and TRBJ1-6, with D unresolved. Trimming cost V 6 bases and J 9 bases, with 21 bases left between them. The CDR3 length is 16 residues. CDR1 SGHDN and CDR2 FVKESK come from the germline V gene. CDR3 residues: CASSTRMGSLVSPLHF. CDR3 coding DNA: TGTGCCAGCAGTACAAGAATGGGGAGTTTAGTTTCACCCCTCCACTTT.

This sequence joins TRBV2 and TRBJ2-4; 7 bases match TRBD1. Germline CDR1 SNHLY, CDR2 FYNNEI. J lost 5 bases, V lost 10 bases, and 5 bases had no gene match. There are 12 residues in the CDR3. The CDR3 loop reads CATGDSQNIQYF. CDR3 sequence (DNA): TGTGCCACCGGGGACAGCCAAAACATTCAGTACTTC.

This chain connects TRBV4-3 to TRBJ2-2, with 8 bases identical to TRBD2. Germline V gene lookup returns CDR1 LGHNA and CDR2 YSLEER. The V gene end was trimmed by 0 bases and the J gene end by 5 bases; junction bases not matched to a gene: 14. The CDR3 totals 19 residues. The CDR3 loop reads CASSQDPRGGGGSTGELFF. DNA for the CDR3: TGCGCCAGCAGCCAAGATCCCCGGGGGGGCGGGGGATCAACCGGGGAGCTGTTTTTT.

The chain links TRBV4-3 to TRBJ2-5; 7 nucleotides line up with TRBD2. With V trimmed by 0 bases and J by 5 bases, 9 bases remained unmatched. Per germline, CDR1 LGHNA and CDR2 YSLEER. The CDR3 has 16 amino acids. Written as DNA, the CDR3 is TGCGCCAGCAGCCAAGATAGACGGGGGGTGAGGGAGACCCAGTACTTC. It encodes CASSQDRRGVRETQYF.

CDR3 region: CASSVGNRNYGYTF. DNA for the CDR3: TGTGCCAGCAGCGTAGGAAACAGGAACTATGGCTACACCTTC. The J gene is TRBJ1-2, the V gene TRBV9; tentatively, D is TRBD1 (5 bases). V was shortened by 0 bases and J by 2 bases, with 8 bases between the two germline ends. There are 14 residues in the CDR3. Germline V lookup: CDR1 SGDLS, CDR2 YYNGEE.

The chain carries TRBV3-1 (or the pseudogene TRBV3-2) and TRBJ2-5; 10 bases fit TRBD1. Trimming removed 1 base from V and 7 bases from J; junction bases left unmatched: 6. The CDR3 extends over 15 amino acids. Germline V gives CDR1 LGHDT, CDR2 YNNKEL (reference sequence). The CDR3 protein is CASSQAGTGVGTQYF. Written as DNA, the CDR3 is TGTGCCAGCAGCCAAGCCGGGACAGGGGTAGGGACCCAGTACTTC.

The V gene is TRBV7-2, the J gene TRBJ1-5, with a weak D call TRBD1 (5 bases). Trimming took off 5 bases at V and 7 bases at J, with 18 bases between the two ends. Looked up from germline, CDR1 is SGHTA and CDR2 is FQGNSA. The CDR3 runs to 15 residues. For the CDR3, the DNA is TGTGCCAGCAGCAACACTTGGGGGGGTGGACAGCCCCAGCATTTT. This gives the protein CASSNTWGGGQPQHF.

The J gene is TRBJ2-7, the V gene TRBV5-1; 8 nucleotides agree with TRBD1. The J segment lost 2 bases and the V segment lost 5 bases, leaving 3 bases of the junction unmatched. Germline CDR1 SGHRS, CDR2 YFSETQ. The CDR3 consists of 13 residues. DNA of the CDR3: TGCGCCAGCAGGACAGGGGATGCCTACGAGCAGTACTTC. It is translated as CASRTGDAYEQYF. The full variable domain, with the rest looked up from reference TRBV5-1 and TRBJ2-7, is KAGVTQTPRYLIKTRGQQVTLSCSPISGHRSVSWYQQTPGQGLQFLFEYFSETQRNKGNFPGRFSGRQFSNSRSEMNVSTLELGDSALYLCASRTGDAYEQYFGPGTRLTVT.

The J gene is TRBJ2-2, the V gene TRBV25-1; possible D gene TRBD2, 6 bases. CDR1 and CDR2 from the germline V gene are MGHDK and SYGVNS. This CDR3 region has 12 residues. Trimming left V 6 bases short and J 4 bases short, with 6 bases between. The CDR3 nucleotides are TGTGCCAGCAGGGGGGGCACCGGGGAGCTGTTTTTT. Residues: CASRGGTGELFF.